This T cell receptor (beta chain) was sequenced during a study of blood T cell repertoires in COVID-19. Overall study: Acute and convalescent COVID-19 specimens originated in the United States, Italy and Spain. PBMCs, B-cell-depleted T cells, or T cells provided the cDNA or gDNA that made up the material.

The CDR3 has 13 amino acids. Trimming left V 3 bases short and J 0 bases short, with 5 bases between. Here immunoSEQ multiplex PCR was the method, and the copy in TCRdb shows in-frame clones only, minus some. The data hold some 220,000 clones, with around 83% observed a single time. Recruitment covered about 25 US areas and drew participants whose ages spanned about 18 to 100 years. Participants' own reports of clinical history determined their cohort assignment. In regard to this clone: The sample has other DNA sequences that encode this CDR3 too.

The rearrangement uses TRBV12-3 or TRBV12-4 and TRBJ1-1; the D is unclear. This receptor was obtained from a middle-aged woman with acute COVID-19. Sequencing was performed on PBMCs or T cells enriched from blood (not recorded which). The CDR3 is CASSLALNTEAFF. The CDR3 bases are TGTGCCAGCAGTTTGGCCCTGAACACTGAAGCTTTCTTT.